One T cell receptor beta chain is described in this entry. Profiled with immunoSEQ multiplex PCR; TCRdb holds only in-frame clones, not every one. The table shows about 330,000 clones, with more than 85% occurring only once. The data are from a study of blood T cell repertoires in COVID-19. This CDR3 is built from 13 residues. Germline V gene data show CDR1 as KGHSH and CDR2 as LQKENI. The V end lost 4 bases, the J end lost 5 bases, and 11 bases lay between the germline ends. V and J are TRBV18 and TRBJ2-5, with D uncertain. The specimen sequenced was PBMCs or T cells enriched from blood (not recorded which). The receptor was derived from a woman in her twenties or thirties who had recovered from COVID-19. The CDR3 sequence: CASSLTQAETQYF. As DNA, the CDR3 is TGTGCCAGCTCACTTACCCAGGCGGAGACCCAGTACTTC. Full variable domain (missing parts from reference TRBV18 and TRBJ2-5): NAGVMQNPRHLVRRRGQEARLRCSPMKGHSHVYWYRQLPEEGLKFMVYLQKENIIDESGMPKERFSAEFPKEGPSILRIQQVVRGDSAAYFCASSLTQAETQYFGPGTRLLVL.